Listed below are T cell receptor beta chains from one sample, sequenced in a study of T cells in localized non-small cell lung cancer. Here immunoSEQ multiplex PCR was the method, and the copy in TCRdb shows in-frame clones only, minus some. The sample consists of tens of thousands of clones, more than 75% of them appearing once. This specimen was peripheral blood, taken before any cancer treatment. The receptors come from a man aged 18 to 50 with stage I lung adenocarcinoma. Each CDR3 is given without its conserved first and last residue. Fields, in order: D gene, V gene, J gene, CDR3 protein. The D gene is left open where the match is weak.

>TRBD2|TRBV19|TRBJ2-3
ASSIIGGSTDTQY
>TRBD1|TRBV18|TRBJ1-5
ASSLGQGDQPQH
>-|TRBV11-2|TRBJ2-7
ASSLRDRDWESQY
>-|TRBV15|TRBJ2-1
ATSRGTGSGHNEQF
>-|TRBV6-5|TRBJ1-1
ASSRGNMNTEAF
>-|TRBV6-1|TRBJ1-1
ASSEVGNEAF
>-|TRBV5-1|TRBJ2-2
ASSLHSGTPTGELF
>-|TRBV2|-
ASSALQPNEQY
>TRBD1|TRBV4-2|TRBJ1-1
ASSQSVTGENTEAF
>TRBD1|TRBV7-6|TRBJ2-2
ASSAPTGGGTGELF
>-|TRBV10-3|TRBJ1-1
ATQGWGTNTEAF
>-|TRBV2|TRBJ2-3
ASSERGLGTDTQY
>TRBD1|TRBV6-4|TRBJ1-1
ASKDRVNTEAF
>-|TRBV9|TRBJ2-5
ASSVAWERDTQY
>TRBD1|TRBV5-6|TRBJ1-3
ASSWTGAHGNTIY
>-|TRBV6-1|TRBJ2-1
ASSEGMSSYNEQF
>TRBD2|TRBV13|TRBJ2-7
ASSSTGGTQSTYEQY
>TRBD2|TRBV5-1|TRBJ2-3
ASSPPGLGDTQY
>TRBD1|TRBV6-6|TRBJ1-2
ASSPPDREGYT
>-|TRBV5-6|TRBJ1-1
ASSWRDRWNTEAF
>-|TRBV20-1|TRBJ1-1
SAREEGGLI
>-|TRBV7-3|TRBJ2-1
ASSSSGTSNEQF